The 9 T cell receptor beta chains presented below share a single source sample, sequenced in a study of a mutant IDH1 vaccine in newly diagnosed glioma. Time point specified: baseline, week 1 (first vaccination visit). Treatment specified: pre-vaccination baseline after standard-of-care therapy. Assay used: immunoSEQ multiplex PCR; TCRdb lists only in-frame clones, some missing. This sample has 30,000 or so clones, with about four fifths found just once. Material: PBMCs, obtained from a glioma patient treated with radiotherapy, temozolomide or both. The receptors here all came from a man in his thirties or forties with glioma.

The CDR3 nucleotides are TGTGCCAGCAGCTTGCTCCCTGGGACCCACTCCTACAATGAGCAGTTCTTC. It codes for CASSLLPGTHSYNEQFF. The rearrangement joins TRBV7-2 to TRBJ2-1; D may be TRBD1 or TRBD2 (5 bases each). V dropped 3 bases and J dropped 0 bases, with 15 bases sitting between them. This CDR3 is 17 amino acids long. Germline assignment: CDR1 SGHTA and CDR2 FQGNSA.

The CDR3 DNA is TGTGCCAGCAGCTGGGACAGCTACGAGCAGTACTTC. It translates to CASSWDSYEQYF. The gene calls are TRBV7-9 and TRBJ2-7, with 7 nucleotides matching TRBD1. V lost 4 bases, J lost 3 bases, and 0 bases stayed unmatched. This CDR3 spans 12 amino acids. Germline V gene sequence: CDR1 SEHNR, CDR2 FQNEAQ (reference sequence).

In its sample, this clone was seen a few times. The rearrangement links TRBV10-3 to TRBJ1-1; D perhaps matches TRBD1 (5 bases). This CDR3 comprises 14 residues. Germline assignment: CDR1 ENHRY and CDR2 SYGVKD. The V gene lost 0 bases and the J gene lost 5 bases, with 10 bases spanning the gap. CDR3: CAISESGDFTEAFF. DNA for the CDR3: TGTGCCATCAGTGAGTCAGGGGATTTTACTGAAGCTTTCTTT.

V gene TRBV7-3 combines with J gene TRBJ2-7, with unresolved D. The germline gives CDR1 SGHTA, CDR2 FQGTGA. The CDR3 runs to 13 residues. The V end lost 5 bases, the J end lost 0 bases, and 8 bases lay between the germline ends. The CDR3 DNA reads as TGTGCCAGCAGCCAGATCAGCTCCTACGAGCAGTACTTC. This translates into CASSQISSYEQYF.

The chain couples TRBV30 to TRBJ1-4; perhaps TRBD1 as D (6 bases). This CDR3 has 15 residues. Trimming cost V 2 bases and J 5 bases, with 15 bases left between them. CDR1 is GTSNPN, CDR2 SVGIG, per germline (reference sequence). The CDR3 spells CAWSPGGGLNEKLFF. DNA of the CDR3: TGTGCCTGGAGTCCCGGAGGGGGACTAAATGAAAAACTGTTTTTT.

J is TRBJ2-2 and V is TRBV11-1, with a weak D call TRBD1 (6 bases). Trimming left V 3 bases short and J 2 bases short, with 7 bases between. Per germline, CDR1 SGHAT and CDR2 FQDESV (reference sequence). The CDR3 runs to 14 residues. The CDR3 DNA sequence: TGTGCCAGCAGCTTGGGGACAAACACCGGGGAGCTGTTTTTT. It translates to CASSLGTNTGELFF.

CDR3 DNA: TGTGCCAGCAGCGACGGACAGGGGGCCCACAATGAGCAGTTCTTC. Residues: CASSDGQGAHNEQFF. The chain has TRBV5-4 and TRBJ2-1, with 11 bases matching TRBD1. Germline CDR1 SGHNT, CDR2 YYREEE (reference sequence). The CDR3 has 15 amino acids. Germline trimming cut 4 bases from V and 5 bases from J; bases unmatched to any gene: 5.

The V gene is TRBV5-1, the J gene TRBJ2-2, with D unresolved. This CDR3 region has 13 residues. CDR1 SGHRS and CDR2 YFSETQ come from the germline V gene. Trimming pared 5 bases from V and 1 base from J, leaving 6 bases between. The CDR3 nucleotides read TGCGCCAGCAGGGATGGGAACACCGGGGAGCTGTTTTTT. As protein: CASRDGNTGELFF.

The chain joins TRBV9 to TRBJ2-7, with 7 bases identical to TRBD1. CDR3 size: 15 residues. The V and J ends lost 0 bases and 3 bases, in that order; junction bases with no gene match: 6. CDR1 is SGDLS and CDR2 is YYNGEE in the germline V gene. CDR3 loop: CASSVGGTAYYEQYF. The DNA for the CDR3 is TGTGCCAGCAGCGTAGGTGGGACAGCTTACTACGAGCAGTACTTC.